The TCR beta chain described here comes from a study of blood T cell repertoires in COVID-19. Study background: The samples span acute and convalescent COVID-19 from the United States, Italy and Spain. T cells, B-cell-depleted T cells, or PBMCs supplied cDNA or gDNA.

The assay was immunoSEQ multiplex PCR, and TCRdb's table has in-frame clones only and misses some. The sample gives over 400,000 clones, 80% to 90% of which show up once; approximately 3% is in the top ten. This TCR was sampled from a human donor in a cohort sampled during active COVID-19. Sequencing input: peripheral blood.

CDR3 in amino acids: CASSYGQLLGEQFF. The CDR3 nucleotides are TGTGCCAGCAGTTACGGACAGCTGTTGGGCGAGCAGTTCTTC. The chain recombines TRBV6-5 with TRBJ2-1, with a weak D call TRBD1 (6 bases). Germline CDR1 is MNHEY and CDR2 is SVGAGI. The V end lost 2 bases, the J end lost 10 bases, and 15 bases lay between the germline ends. The CDR3 is 14 residues long.